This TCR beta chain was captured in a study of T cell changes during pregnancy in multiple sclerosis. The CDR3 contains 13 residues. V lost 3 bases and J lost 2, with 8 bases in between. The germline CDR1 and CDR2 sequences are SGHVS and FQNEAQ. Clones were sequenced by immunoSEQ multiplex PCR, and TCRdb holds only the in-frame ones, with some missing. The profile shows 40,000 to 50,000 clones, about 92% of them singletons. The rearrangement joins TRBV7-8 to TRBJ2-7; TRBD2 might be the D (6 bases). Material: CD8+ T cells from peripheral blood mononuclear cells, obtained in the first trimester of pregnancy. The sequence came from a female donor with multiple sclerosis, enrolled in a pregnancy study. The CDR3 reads CASSLGGPYEQYF. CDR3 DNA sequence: TGTGCCAGCAGCTTGGGGGGTCCCTACGAGCAGTACTTC.